Sequencing of this T cell receptor (beta chain) was carried out in a study of blood T cell repertoires in COVID-19. Across the study: Italy, Spain and the United States were the sources of the convalescent and acute COVID-19 samples. PBMCs, B-cell-depleted T cells, or T cells were the source of the cDNA or gDNA that made up the material.

The germline V and J ends were trimmed by 7 bases and 2 bases, with 8 bases remaining between them. CDR3 length equals 12 residues. Germline-derived CDR1 and CDR2 are LNHDA and SQIVND (reference sequence). In the original processing: Cell counts per sample came from amplifying reference gene primers. Profiled with immunoSEQ multiplex PCR; TCRdb holds only in-frame clones, not every one. D and trimming were read from the DNA, whereas the V and J calls and clone size are those reported in that table. The repertoire holds about 42,000 clones, about 90% seen once, with approximately 2.8% in the top ten. Sequences were obtained from peripheral blood. The receptor comes from a man in his fifties with active COVID-19. The V and J genes are TRBV19 and TRBJ1-1; unclear D gene. The DNA for the CDR3 is TGTGCCAGTAATGGAGTAAACACTGAAGCTTTCTTT. Amino acid sequence: CASNGVNTEAFF.